This T cell receptor beta chain was retrieved from a study of graft-versus-host responses after intestinal transplantation. Study as a whole: Anti-thymocyte globulin induction was given to all recipients, followed by tacrolimus and steroids for around three years.

With respect to this clone: Antigen: not known.

General observations from the study: Recipient-marrow GvH clones were detected, some having first appeared in ileum or blood. Across patients carrying graft-donor T cell macrochimerism, allografts held high graft-versus-host to host-versus-graft clonal ratios.

The table came from immunoSEQ multiplex PCR; TCRdb's copy has only in-frame clones and leaves some out. This sample yields some 70,000 clones, of which around nine tenths are seen a single time; roughly 6.3% belongs to the top ten. Germline V gene data show CDR1 as LNHDA and CDR2 as SQIVND (reference sequence). This CDR3 has 15 amino acids. The V gene end was trimmed by 1 base and the J gene end by 4 bases; junction bases not matched to a gene: 5. This TCR came from a human patient who received an intestinal transplant, so some T cells may come from the graft donor. The chain recombines TRBV19 with TRBJ2-3, with TRBD1 matching over 7 bases. The material was bone marrow, obtained roughly 780 days after intestinal transplantation. This CDR3 is CASSIATGVSDTQYF. CDR3 bases: TGTGCCAGTAGTATAGCCACAGGGGTTTCAGATACGCAGTATTTT.